The 12 T cell receptor beta chains reported below all come from one sample, sequenced in a study of blood T cell repertoires in COVID-19. The table came from immunoSEQ multiplex PCR; TCRdb's copy has only in-frame clones and leaves some out. Of roughly 150,000 clones detected, around 83% appear once; the ten largest clones hold roughly 13%. Input material: peripheral blood. The receptor set was obtained from a man between 65 and 85 years old who had recovered from COVID-19.

V usage is TRBV2 and J usage is TRBJ1-1; D ambiguous. This CDR3 has 13 amino acids. V was shortened by 6 bases and J by 1 base, with 9 bases between the two germline ends. The germline V gene encodes CDR1 SNHLY and CDR2 FYNNEI. In DNA, the CDR3 is TGTGCCAGCAGGCCAACGAGGAACACTGAAGCTTTCTTT. Its translation: CASRPTRNTEAFF.

The CDR3 DNA sequence: TGTGCCAGCTCACCACCCCCTGGACTAGCGGACACCGGGGAGCTGTTTTTT. Its protein product is CASSPPPGLADTGELFF. The gene calls are TRBV18 and TRBJ2-2; 10 positions match TRBD2. The CDR3 runs 17 residues. The V gene's germline CDR1 is KGHSH and CDR2 LQKENI. With 0 bases clipped from V and 3 bases from J, the junction kept 4 bases outside the gene matches.

In its sample, this clone was seen once. J is TRBJ1-1 and V is TRBV28, with 10 bases fitting TRBD1. After removal of 3 bases from V and 5 bases from J, the junction contained 9 bases not matched to a gene. The CDR3 is made up of 16 amino acids. Germline assignment: CDR1 MDHEN and CDR2 SYDVKM. CDR3 protein: CASSLTAGTGDTEAFF. DNA of the CDR3: TGTGCCAGCAGTTTGACCGCCGGGACAGGGGATACTGAAGCTTTCTTT.

This clone was counted once. V gene TRBV6-1 combines with J gene TRBJ1-2, with D unclear. CDR1 and CDR2 (germline): MNHNS, SASEGT. Deletions cut 3 bases from V and 2 bases from J, with 4 bases between. CDR3 length: 12 amino acids. The CDR3 loop is CASSESNYGYTF. As DNA, the CDR3 is TGTGCCAGCAGTGAGTCGAACTATGGCTACACCTTC.

V gene TRBV5-1 combines with J gene TRBJ1-1; D may be TRBD1 (6 bases). The V gene lost 2 bases and the J gene lost 6 bases, with 14 bases spanning the gap. This CDR3 contains 14 residues. In germline, CDR1 is SGHRS, CDR2 YFSETQ. Written as DNA, the CDR3 is TGCGCCAGCAGCTTAACAGGGAGGGTGGCTGAAGCTTTCTTT. Its protein product is CASSLTGRVAEAFF.

This chain uses TRBV6-1 with TRBJ1-2; possibly TRBD1 for D (6 bases). V was trimmed by 2 bases and J by 4 bases, leaving 14 bases between them. CDR3 length: 15 amino acids. Germline V gene lookup returns CDR1 MNHNS and CDR2 SASEGT. The CDR3 DNA follows: TGTGCCAGCAGTGAAAAGACAGGACGACGCTATGGCTACACCTTC. Protein: CASSEKTGRRYGYTF.

This clone appeared once. The rearrangement uses TRBV7-9 and TRBJ2-3; 9 nucleotides align to TRBD2. The CDR3 has 17 residues. CDR1 and CDR2 (germline): SEHNR, FQNEAQ (reference sequence). Trimming removed 3 bases from V and 4 bases from J; junction bases left unmatched: 11. For the CDR3, the DNA is TGTGCCAGCAGCTTTACCCATAGCGGGAGTTACGCAGATACGCAGTATTTT. The encoded protein is CASSFTHSGSYADTQYF.

This clone came up a few times. The chain has TRBV28 and TRBJ1-5; D is possibly TRBD1 (5 bases). Trimming took 6 bases from V and 3 from J, leaving 12 bases between them. The V gene's germline CDR1 is MDHEN and CDR2 SYDVKM. The CDR3 contains 14 residues. This chain's CDR3 is CASRRGHYNQPQHF. For the CDR3, the DNA is TGTGCCAGCAGGCGAGGACATTACAATCAGCCCCAGCATTTT.

The chain couples TRBV7-2 to TRBJ2-2; 8 nucleotides agree with TRBD2. The CDR3 has 18 amino acids. J was trimmed by 6 bases and V by 3 bases; bases with no gene match: 15. CDR1 SGHTA and CDR2 FQGNSA come from the germline V gene. The CDR3 reads CASSFSGFGGRSAGELFF. CDR3 DNA: TGTGCCAGCAGCTTTAGCGGGTTTGGCGGGAGGTCGGCCGGGGAGCTGTTTTTT. Looking up the rest from reference TRBV7-2 and TRBJ2-2 gives the full variable domain: GAGVSQSPSNKVTEKGKDVELRCDPISGHTALYWYRQSLGQGLEFLIYFQGNSAPDKSGLPSDRFSAERTGGSVSTLTIQRTQQEDSAVYLCASSFSGFGGRSAGELFFGEGSRLTVL.

V and J are TRBV20-1 and TRBJ2-1; possibly TRBD2 for D (5 bases). This CDR3 is 11 amino acids long. CDR1 and CDR2 (germline): DFQATT, SNEGSKA (reference sequence). Trimming took off 6 bases at V and 10 bases at J, with 13 bases between the two ends. In nucleotides, the CDR3 is TGCAGTGCGGAGGACTTGATGGAGCAGTTCTTC. Its protein is CSAEDLMEQFF.

The chain carries TRBV6-5 and TRBJ1-1; D is possibly TRBD1 (6 bases). The V gene lost 1 base and the J gene lost 5 bases, with 14 bases spanning the gap. CDR1 and CDR2 (germline): MNHEY, SVGAGI. This CDR3 spans 15 amino acids. The CDR3 sequence is CASSYLAGEGTEAFF. As DNA, the CDR3 is TGTGCCAGCAGTTACTTGGCAGGGGAGGGAACTGAAGCTTTCTTT.

This clone was detected only once. The CDR3 sequence: CATSDARDRDTQYF. CDR3 in DNA: TGTGCCACCAGTGACGCCCGGGACAGAGATACGCAGTATTTT. The chain recombines TRBV24-1 with TRBJ2-3; the match to TRBD1 covers 7 bases. Germline loops: CDR1 KGHDR, CDR2 SFDVKD. The CDR3 has 14 amino acids. Trimming took 4 bases from V and 5 from J; bases not matched to a gene: 5.